This TCR beta chain was obtained from a study of sequential checkpoint blockade in melanoma. Study at large: Randomization was 1:1 between first-line nivolumab→ipilimumab and ipilimumab→nivolumab. After both sequences, patients received maintenance nivolumab.

Measured with immunoSEQ multiplex PCR; TCRdb has only the in-frame clones, and not every one. The sample consists of tens of thousands of clones, around 80% of them appearing once. Treatment given: randomized to nivolumab then ipilimumab (arm A) or the reverse (arm B). Patients had received no earlier DNA-damaging chemotherapy. PBMC sorting kept live CD3+CD8+ cells without CD19 or CD56. The CDR3 totals 13 residues. Trimming removed 0 bases at V and 13 bases at J, with 15 bases between. Germline CDR1 is SGHVS and CDR2 is FQNEAQ. This specimen consisted of CD8+ T cells sorted from blood (inferred from file names), obtained from a patient given nivolumab and ipilimumab in sequence. This TCR derives from a human donor with melanoma. The V and J genes are TRBV7-8 and TRBJ2-5; D unresolved. The chain's CDR3 is CASSLAFITSGYF. For the CDR3, the DNA is TGTGCCAGCAGCTTAGCGTTTATAACCTCCGGGTACTTC.